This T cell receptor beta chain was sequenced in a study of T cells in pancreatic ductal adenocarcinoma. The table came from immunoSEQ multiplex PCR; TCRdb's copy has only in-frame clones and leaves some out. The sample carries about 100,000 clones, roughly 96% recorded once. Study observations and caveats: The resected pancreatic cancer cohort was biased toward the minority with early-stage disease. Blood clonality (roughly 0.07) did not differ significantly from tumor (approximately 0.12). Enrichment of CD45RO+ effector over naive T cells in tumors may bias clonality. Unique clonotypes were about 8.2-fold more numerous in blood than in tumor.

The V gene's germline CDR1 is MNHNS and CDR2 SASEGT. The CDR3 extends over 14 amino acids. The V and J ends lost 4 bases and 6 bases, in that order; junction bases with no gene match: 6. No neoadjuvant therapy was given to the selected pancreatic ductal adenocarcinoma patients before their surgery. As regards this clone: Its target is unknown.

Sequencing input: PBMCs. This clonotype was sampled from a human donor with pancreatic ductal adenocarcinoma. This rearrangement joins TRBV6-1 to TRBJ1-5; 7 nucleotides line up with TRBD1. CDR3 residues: CASSGQTGIQPQHF. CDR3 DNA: TGTGCCAGCAGTGGACAGACAGGGATTCAGCCCCAGCATTTT.